The source of this TCR beta chain is a study of molecular identifiers for immune sequencing clone quantification. MiXCR, applied by TCRdb to the PCR reads, yields one record per CDR3 protein. The sample carries under 600,000 distinct CDR3 sequences, 25% recorded once. Study-wide findings and caveats: In naive cells, under 1% of molecules belonged to clones above 20 RNA copies, against over 99% in effector cells.

Germline V gene data show CDR1 as DFQATT and CDR2 as SNEGSKA (reference sequence). V lost 0 bases and J lost 0; bases outside the gene matches: 6. The CDR3 is made up of 16 amino acids. On this clonotype: Its antigen is currently unknown.

Sequenced: naive CD8+ T cells from blood, with Jurkat cell RNA spiked in. Subset of the sample: FACS-sorted CD8+CD4-CCR7+CD45RA+ naive T cells. This chain joins TRBV20-1 and TRBJ2-7; 9 bases are shared with TRBD1. This sequence originates from a human donor in good health. Some libraries in this study had Jurkat cell RNA spiked in. The DNA for the CDR3 is TGCAGTGCTAGAGAAACTCCGGACAGGGGCTCCTACGAGCAGTACTTC. Encoded protein: CSARETPDRGSYEQYF.